These 6 T cell receptor beta chains were all obtained from the same sample, sequenced in a study of OX40 agonist ivuxolimab in advanced cancers. TCRdb keeps only in-frame clones here, not all; method: immunoSEQ multiplex PCR. This repertoire shows 100,000 to 130,000 clones, less than 95% found once; its top ten account for about 1.2%. Sequenced material: CD4+ or CD8+ T cells sorted from blood, taken in a trial of the OX40 agonist ivuxolimab. The receptor source for this set is an adult with an advanced solid tumor such as melanoma, head and neck, liver or kidney cancer.

The genes are TRBV19 and TRBJ2-5; either TRBD1 or TRBD2 may fit D (5 bases each). V was cut by 3 bases and J by 4 bases, with 18 bases left in between. The CDR3 spans 16 residues. Germline V gene lookup returns CDR1 LNHDA and CDR2 SQIVND (reference sequence). This chain's CDR3 is CASSIDGAPGTETQYF. CDR3 nucleotides: TGTGCCAGTAGTATTGATGGGGCGCCTGGGACAGAGACCCAGTACTTC.

V usage is TRBV29-1 and J usage is TRBJ2-1; 7 bases match TRBD2. The length of the CDR3 is 13 residues. V shed 4 bases and J 5 bases; nucleotides not matched to a gene: 5. Looked up from germline, CDR1 is SQVTM and CDR2 is ANQGSEA. CDR3 sequence: CSVALAADNEQFF. In DNA, the CDR3 is TGCAGCGTTGCTCTAGCGGCGGACAATGAGCAGTTCTTC.

V and J are TRBV7-2 and TRBJ1-5, with a weak D call TRBD1 (5 bases). Germline CDR1 is SGHTA and CDR2 is FQGNSA. CDR3 length equals 15 residues. V lost 0 bases and J 1 base, leaving 7 bases between the germline ends. The CDR3 loop reads CTSSLARVSNQPQHF. For the CDR3, the DNA is TGTACCAGCAGCTTAGCCAGGGTCAGCAATCAGCCCCAGCATTTT.

The chain is built from TRBV6-1 and TRBJ2-7; no reliable D call. The ends were cut back, 5 bases at V and 0 bases at J, with 11 bases in the middle. CDR1 and CDR2 (germline): MNHNS, SASEGT. The CDR3 has 14 residues. CDR3 in DNA: TGTGCCAGCAGTTTTTTAGGTCTCTCCTACGAGCAGTACTTC. As protein: CASSFLGLSYEQYF.

This sequence joins TRBV28 and TRBJ2-2; no reliable D call. Trimming took 4 bases from V and 4 from J, leaving 10 bases between them. The germline V gene has CDR1 MDHEN and CDR2 SYDVKM. CDR3 length: 14 residues. CDR3 in amino acids: CASSYGSGTGELFF. The CDR3 DNA sequence: TGTGCCAGCAGTTACGGGTCGGGCACCGGGGAGCTGTTTTTT. The variable domain in full, with the rest retrieved from reference TRBV28 and TRBJ2-2, is DVKVTQSSRYLVKRTGEKVFLECVQDMDHENMFWYRQDPGLGLRLIYFSYDVKMKEKGDIPEGYSVSREKKERFSLILESASTNQTSMYLCASSYGSGTGELFFGEGSRLTVL.

This clone was seen once. This chain joins TRBV5-1 and TRBJ1-3; possible D gene TRBD1, 6 bases. Trimming pared 4 bases from V and 2 bases from J, leaving 13 bases between. CDR3 length equals 15 residues. The V gene's germline CDR1 is SGHRS and CDR2 YFSETQ. The CDR3 region has the DNA TGCGCCAGCAGCCCAGGGGCTACCACTGGAAACACCATATATTTT. It is translated as CASSPGATTGNTIYF.